One and the same sample provided the 12 T cell receptor beta chains below, sequenced in a study of blood T cell repertoires in COVID-19. Profiling relied on immunoSEQ multiplex PCR, and the TCRdb table lists in-frame clones only, not all of them. The sample lists 350,000 to 400,000 clones, about 89% occurring once. The sequenced sample was PBMCs or T cells enriched from blood (not recorded which). The receptors derive from a woman in her thirties or forties who had been exposed to COVID-19.

This chain uses TRBV7-2 with TRBJ2-2; 8 nucleotides align to TRBD2. Germline lookup yields CDR1 SGHTA and CDR2 FQGNSA. CDR3 size: 17 residues. V shed 8 bases and J 0 bases; nucleotides not matched to a gene: 11. The CDR3 DNA follows: TGTGCCAGCCGAGAAATTAGCGGGGCGACGAACACCGGGGAGCTGTTTTTT. This sequence encodes CASREISGATNTGELFF. The full variable domain, completed using reference TRBV7-2 and TRBJ2-2, is GAGVSQSPSNKVTEKGKDVELRCDPISGHTALYWYRQSLGQGLEFLIYFQGNSAPDKSGLPSDRFSAERTGGSVSTLTIQRTQQEDSAVYLCASREISGATNTGELFFGEGSRLTVL.

V usage is TRBV2 and J usage is TRBJ1-2; 9 bases are shared with TRBD1. Germline trimming cut 5 bases from V and 8 bases from J; bases unmatched to any gene: 6. Germline V gene lookup returns CDR1 SNHLY and CDR2 FYNNEI. This CDR3 region has 13 residues. CDR3: CASSQTGGAGYTF. The CDR3 DNA reads as TGTGCCAGCAGTCAAACAGGGGGCGCGGGCTACACCTTC.

In nucleotides, the CDR3 is TGTGCCAGCAGGAGAATTACAGGGTATAGCAATCAGCCCCAGCATTTT. Amino acids: CASRRITGYSNQPQHF. This rearrangement joins TRBV27 to TRBJ1-5, with D possibly matching TRBD1 (6 bases). The CDR3 is 16 residues long. Trimming removed 6 bases from V and 0 bases from J, with 15 bases in between. Germline values: CDR1 MNHEY, CDR2 SMNVEV (reference sequence).

The chain carries TRBV5-6 and TRBJ1-1; TRBD1 aligns across 7 bases. The germline V gene encodes CDR1 SGHDT and CDR2 YYEEEE. This CDR3 comprises 17 residues. Trimming cost V 4 bases and J 4 bases; bases outside gene matches: 16. The CDR3: CASSRLGEGGSFTEAFF. As DNA, the CDR3 is TGTGCCAGCAGCCGTTTAGGTGAAGGGGGCTCTTTCACTGAAGCTTTCTTT.

This rearrangement joins TRBV7-2 to TRBJ2-7; 7 positions match TRBD1. Germline V gene lookup returns CDR1 SGHTA and CDR2 FQGNSA. V shed 5 bases and J 3 bases; nucleotides not matched to a gene: 4. CDR3 length equals 13 residues. The CDR3 nucleotides are TGTGCCAGCAGCCCGGACAGGAGCTACGAGCAGTACTTC. Its translation: CASSPDRSYEQYF.

This chain uses TRBV7-9 with TRBJ1-1; D unclear. V gave up 2 bases and J gave up 11 bases, with 6 bases separating them. CDR1 is SEHNR, CDR2 FQNEAQ, per germline (reference sequence). CDR3 length: 10 amino acids. The CDR3 protein is CASSLTNAFF. The CDR3 nucleotides read TGTGCCAGCAGCTTAACTAACGCTTTCTTT.

The V call is TRBV15, the J call TRBJ2-2; 9 nucleotides agree with TRBD1. With V trimmed by 3 bases and J by 6 bases, 11 bases remained unmatched. Germline assignment: CDR1 LNHNV and CDR2 YYDKDF (reference sequence). The CDR3 loop spans 17 amino acids. The CDR3 sequence: CATSSYGQGTAAGELFF. CDR3 DNA sequence: TGTGCCACCAGCAGCTACGGACAGGGGACGGCCGCCGGGGAGCTGTTTTTT.

In nucleotides, the CDR3 is TGTGCCAGCAGCTTAACAGGTCTAATGAACACTGAAGCTTTCTTT. Translation gives CASSLTGLMNTEAFF. The rearrangement uses TRBV5-8 and TRBJ1-1, with D perhaps matching TRBD1 (5 bases). V was trimmed by 2 bases and J by 0 bases, leaving 11 bases between them. CDR1 is SGHTS, CDR2 YDEGEE, per germline. The CDR3 sequence is 15 residues long.

This sequence joins TRBV14 and TRBJ2-5, with TRBD2 as a possible D gene (6 bases). Trimming removed 1 base at V and 1 base at J, with 10 bases between. The germline CDR1 and CDR2 sequences are SGHDN and FVKESK. The CDR3 extends over 15 amino acids. For the CDR3, the DNA is TGTGCCAGCAGCCAAGTGAGGGGAGGCCAAGAGACCCAGTACTTC. Its translation is CASSQVRGGQETQYF.

This chain's CDR3 is CAWIRLWGEDGYTF. In DNA, the CDR3 is TGTGCCTGGATCAGGTTATGGGGGGAGGATGGCTACACCTTC. This chain links TRBV30 with TRBJ1-2; a possible D gene is TRBD1 (5 bases). Germline V gene sequence: CDR1 GTSNPN, CDR2 SVGIG (reference sequence). This CDR3 is 14 amino acids long. Trimming removed 4 bases from V and 6 bases from J, with 18 bases in between.

CDR3 sequence: CASSGTGARNQPQHF. In nucleotides, the CDR3 is TGTGCCAGCAGCGGTACAGGGGCCAGGAATCAGCCCCAGCATTTT. The chain recombines TRBV9 with TRBJ1-5; TRBD1 agrees at 7 bases. The CDR3 is made up of 15 amino acids. The J segment lost 4 bases and the V segment lost 3 bases, leaving 7 bases of the junction unmatched. Per germline, CDR1 SGDLS and CDR2 YYNGEE. Drawing the rest from reference TRBV9 and TRBJ1-5, the complete variable domain is DSGVTQTPKHLITATGQRVTLRCSPRSGDLSVYWYQQSLDQGLQFLIQYYNGEERAKGNILERFSAQQFPDLHSELNLSSLELGDSALYFCASSGTGARNQPQHFGDGTRLSIL.

This chain connects TRBV2 to TRBJ2-3, with TRBD2 identical over 7 bases. The CDR3 covers 15 residues. Germline values: CDR1 SNHLY, CDR2 FYNNEI. The V gene end was trimmed by 5 bases and the J gene end by 2 bases; junction bases not matched to a gene: 7. The CDR3 DNA reads as TGTGCCAGCAGTACCGACGGGGGGTACACAGATACGCAGTATTTT. Translated, it gives CASSTDGGYTDTQYF.